There are a few counts of the clone carrying this T cell receptor (beta chain). Antigen specificity is unknown. TCRdb re-analysed the RT-PCR reads in MiXCR, keeping a single row per CDR3 protein. The sample contains about 780,000 distinct CDR3 sequences, approximately 18% of which appear only once. These data originate in a study of response to subunit inactivated influenza vaccine. Study-wide results and limits: Authors suggested that a seasonal influenza vaccination recruits few new T cells each time.

Germline CDR1 SGHVS, CDR2 FQNEAQ. V was clipped by 0 bases and J by 5 bases; unmatched bases: 10. The CDR3 is made up of 17 amino acids. The sequence came from a man in his forties or fifties who received an inactivated influenza vaccine. This sample comprised PBMCs from blood, obtained around 5 days after vaccination. The V call is TRBV7-8, the J call TRBJ2-5; 9 bases match TRBD2. The CDR3 sequence is CASSLASAGGPWETQYF. CDR3 DNA: TGTGCCAGCAGCTTAGCGTCTGCGGGGGGGCCTTGGGAGACCCAGTACTTC.